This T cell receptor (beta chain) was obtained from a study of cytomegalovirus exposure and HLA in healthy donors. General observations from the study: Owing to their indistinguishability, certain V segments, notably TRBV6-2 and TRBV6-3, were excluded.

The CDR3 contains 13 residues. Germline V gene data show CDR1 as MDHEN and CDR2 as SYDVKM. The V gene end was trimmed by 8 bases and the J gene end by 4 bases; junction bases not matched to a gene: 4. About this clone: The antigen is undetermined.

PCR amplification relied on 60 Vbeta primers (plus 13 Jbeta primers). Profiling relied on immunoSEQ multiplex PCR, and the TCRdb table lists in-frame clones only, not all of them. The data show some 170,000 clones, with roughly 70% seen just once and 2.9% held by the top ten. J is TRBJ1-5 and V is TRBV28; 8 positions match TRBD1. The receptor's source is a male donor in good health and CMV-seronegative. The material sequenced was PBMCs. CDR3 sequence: CASRWTGNQPQHF. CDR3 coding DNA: TGTGCCAGCCGATGGACAGGGAATCAGCCCCAGCATTTT.